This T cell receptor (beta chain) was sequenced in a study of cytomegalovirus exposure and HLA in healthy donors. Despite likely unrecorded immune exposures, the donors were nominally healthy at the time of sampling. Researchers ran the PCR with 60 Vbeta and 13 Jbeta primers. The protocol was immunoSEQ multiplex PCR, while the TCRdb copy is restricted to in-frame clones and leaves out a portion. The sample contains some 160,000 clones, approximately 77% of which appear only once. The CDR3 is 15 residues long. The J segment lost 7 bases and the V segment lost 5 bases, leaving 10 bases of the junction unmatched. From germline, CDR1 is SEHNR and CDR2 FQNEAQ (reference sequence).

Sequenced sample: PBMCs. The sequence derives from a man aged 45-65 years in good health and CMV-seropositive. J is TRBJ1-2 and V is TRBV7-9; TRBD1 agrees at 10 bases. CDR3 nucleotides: TGTGCCAGCAGCGAAGAAGGGACAGGGGCATTTGGCTACACCTTC. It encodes CASSEEGTGAFGYTF.